The source of this TCR beta chain is a study of vaccination and CD4 T cells after COVID-19 (dated by TCRdb to the early 2020s). About the full investigation: Convalescent patients had a positive SARS-CoV-2 result on nasal swab PCR, and of these patients, several had mild disease and one had severe disease. The convalescent cohort included six males and four females, with two Hispanic individuals, seven Caucasians, two Asians and one multiracial person. Two doses of either the Pfizer-BioNTech BNT162b2 vaccine (n=8) or the Moderna mRNA-1273 vaccine (n=2) were administered to participants. Post-COVID blood samples from convalescent patients were collected a median of about 110 days after diagnosis, with a range of 35 to 161 days. Post-vaccine blood samples were taken a median of approximately 76 days after the second vaccine dose, with a range of 14 to 241 days. The cultures were stimulated with overlapping spike peptide pools from SARS-CoV-2 and from the common cold coronaviruses HCoV-NL63, HCoV-OC43 and HCoV-229E. In control cultures, a CEFX viral epitope pool was used as positive control, an HIV-1 Nef peptide pool was used as negative control, or no peptide was added. In fewer than 12 COVID-19 convalescent patients and several infection-naive healthy vaccine recipients, researchers compared the spike-specific CD4+ TCR repertoire from before mRNA vaccination with the repertoire from after. Broader findings and caveats from the paper: Relatively few convalescent patients were included in the study, and early timepoints after natural infection were not analyzed. Of the vaccine-specific clones found in convalescent patients, nearly all (304 of 307) were mono-reactive for SARS-CoV-2 spike instead of being cross-reactive with common cold coronaviruses. In convalescent patients, a median around 85% of post-vaccine SARS-CoV-2-reactive clones were detected only after vaccination, and vaccine-specific priming was suggested by this finding. Although the median number of SARS-CoV-2-reactive clonotypes went up from 20 to 25 after infection to more than 30 after vaccination, the increase was not significant.

CDR1 KGHSH and CDR2 LQKENI were looked up in the germline V gene. After removal of 1 base from V and 1 base from J, the junction retains 9 bases not matched to a gene. The CDR3 sequence holds 17 residues, the cysteine and phenylalanine included. Just CDR3 DNA is preserved here, 51 bases in frame from base 1. The treatment or condition label, as the study defines it: roughly 10-day PBMC culture with coronavirus spike peptide pools or control peptides (ViraFEST assay). To expand antigen-specific T cells with peptide pools and then pick out the expanded clonotypes through TCR sequencing, the study relied on the ViraFEST assay. The convalescent patients' positive SARS-CoV-2 PCR tests fell between March and December 2020, which was before the Alpha, Beta and Delta variants emerged in the United States. Each well held approximately 2 million PBMCs cultured in IMDM containing roughly 5% human AB serum and roughly 9.7 IU/ml IL-2, with 8.5 to 10 ug/ml peptide pools added. On days 3 and 7, half of the culture medium was replaced with fresh IL-2-containing medium. Once the cells had been in culture for over nine days, the EasySep CD4+ T cell isolation kit was used to isolate CD4+ T cells by negative selection. Ficoll-Paque Plus gradient centrifugation was used to isolate PBMCs from whole blood, and the isolated PBMCs were then either used fresh or cryopreserved at -140C. Each culture condition was generally run in triplicate wells.

Library method: PCR. DNA from cultured CD4+ T cells was subjected to TCR sequencing with the Oncomine TCR Beta short-read assay at the Johns Hopkins FTIC core. Genomic DNA was extracted from the cultured CD4+ T cells with the QIAamp micro DNA kit. Oncomine TCR Beta libraries from cultured CD4+ T cells were pooled using unique dual indexes and sequenced on an Illumina iSeq 100. The published analysis was carried out like this. Non-productive sequences were removed, and CDR3s that did not start with C, did not end with F or W, or were shorter than 7 amino acids were discarded. Antigen-specific clonotypes were identified with the MANAFEST web application by comparing peptide-stimulated wells with reference and other culture wells. To be called positive, a clone needed an FDR below 0.05, an odds ratio above 5, and a productive frequency above 0.1% in at least two of three replicate wells. Cross-reactive clonotypes were defined as significantly expanded in both SARS-CoV-2 spike wells and at least one common cold coronavirus spike condition. Levenshtein distances (stringdist) and unrooted phylogenetic trees (ape) in R version 3.6.1 were used to assess CDR3 homology. TCRdb ran its own pipeline on the public reads, namely fastp trimming at Q25 and MiXCR clone calling, and kept in-frame beta chains. Every entry covers one CDR3 protein and lists the most common genes and DNA from its rows. The V and J calls shown here were made by TCRdb, not taken from the authors' results. The sample table holds about 15,000 distinct CDR3 sequences, of which 30% were seen once. The ten biggest clones cover roughly 17% of the sample.

A note on this clonotype: Its antigen remains unidentified. No quality values exist for individual bases; no much larger clone is one base distant.

This receptor was taken from a human donor with COVID-19. This chain is built from TRBV18 and TRBJ2-5, with 7 bases aligning to TRBD2. Sequences were obtained from cultured CD4+ T cells from blood. The sequenced DNA: TGTGCCAGCTCACCACTATTTGGCGGGGGTACCCAAGAGACCCAGTACTTC. It encodes CASSPLFGGGTQETQYF. Supplemented by the reference TRBV18 and TRBJ2-5 proteins around the CDR3, the complete variable domain is NAGVMQNPRHLVRRRGQEARLRCSPMKGHSHVYWYRQLPEEGLKFMVYLQKENIIDESGMPKERFSAEFPKEGPSILRIQQVVRGDSAAYFCASSPLFGGGTQETQYFGPGTRLLVL.